The rows below give T cell receptor beta chains drawn from one sample of a study of CD4+ T cells in melanoma. The data were produced by immunoSEQ multiplex PCR, yet TCRdb's version contains in-frame clones alone and is incomplete. The top ten hold roughly 5.2% of the sample, which has about 18,000 clones, about 84% seen once. Sequencing input: cells from a culture (not recorded whether cultured in vitro). These receptor sequences come from a human donor with melanoma. The CDR3 runs from the conserved cysteine through the conserved F or W. D genes are given only for firm matches. Clone size is given for some rows only: seen once, a few or many times, or a class if the clone is expanded.

abundance: -; v_gene: TRBV9; d_gene: TRBD1; len: 18; j_gene: TRBJ1-2; CDR3aa: CASSVGAGTGTRNYGYTF; CDR3nt: TGTGCCAGCAGCGTAGGAGCCGGGACAGGGACGCGGAACTATGGCTACACCTTC
abundance: -; v_gene: TRBV29-1; d_gene: -; len: 13; j_gene: TRBJ1-2; CDR3aa: CSVGLPFNYGYTF; CDR3nt: TGCAGCGTTGGATTACCCTTTAACTATGGCTACACCTTC
abundance: -; v_gene: TRBV7-6; d_gene: TRBD2; len: 16; j_gene: TRBJ2-2; CDR3aa: CASSSTGGQITGELFF; CDR3nt: TGTGCCAGCAGCTCGACGGGGGGGCAAATCACCGGGGAGCTGTTTTTT
abundance: -; v_gene: TRBV30; d_gene: TRBD1; len: 12; j_gene: TRBJ1-1; CDR3aa: CAWGQGYTEAFF; CDR3nt: TGTGCCTGGGGACAGGGTTACACTGAAGCTTTCTTT
abundance: -; v_gene: TRBV5-8; d_gene: TRBD1; len: 12; j_gene: TRBJ1-2; CDR3aa: CASRDRGRGYTF; CDR3nt: TGTGCCAGCAGAGACAGGGGGCGAGGCTACACCTTC
abundance: -; v_gene: TRBV6-6; d_gene: TRBD1; len: 14; j_gene: TRBJ1-2; CDR3aa: CASSSTGQAYGYTF; CDR3nt: TGTGCCAGCAGTTCCACCGGACAGGCCTATGGCTACACCTTC
abundance: once; v_gene: TRBV30; d_gene: -; len: 15; j_gene: TRBJ2-6; CDR3aa: CAWSGGSSGANVLTF; CDR3nt: TGTGCCTGGAGTGGAGGGAGCTCTGGGGCCAACGTCCTGACTTTC
abundance: once; v_gene: TRBV9; d_gene: -; len: 17; j_gene: TRBJ1-1; CDR3aa: CASSGEEGLLVNTEAFF; CDR3nt: TGTGCCAGCAGCGGAGAGGAGGGGCTCCTCGTGAACACTGAAGCTTTCTTT
abundance: -; v_gene: TRBV11-2; d_gene: -; len: 15; j_gene: TRBJ1-6; CDR3aa: CASSLMARPNSPLHF; CDR3nt: TGTGCCAGCAGCTTAATGGCCAGGCCAAACTCACCCCTCCACTTT
abundance: -; v_gene: TRBV19; d_gene: -; len: 15; j_gene: TRBJ1-6; CDR3aa: CASSKEGSYNSPLHF; CDR3nt: TGTGCCAGTAGTAAGGAGGGATCCTATAATTCACCCCTCCACTTT
abundance: once; v_gene: TRBV5-4; d_gene: -; len: 15; j_gene: TRBJ2-7; CDR3aa: CASSLEGWRTYEQYF; CDR3nt: TGTGCCAGCAGCTTGGAAGGCTGGAGGACCTACGAGCAGTACTTC
abundance: -; v_gene: TRBV18; d_gene: -; len: 14; j_gene: TRBJ1-1; CDR3aa: CASSQQGSDTEAFF; CDR3nt: TGTGCCAGCTCACAACAGGGAAGCGACACTGAAGCTTTCTTT
abundance: -; v_gene: TRBV7-9; d_gene: TRBD2; len: 15; j_gene: TRBJ2-1; CDR3aa: CASSSLAGGHNEQFF; CDR3nt: TGTGCCAGCAGCTCTCTAGCGGGGGGTCACAATGAGCAGTTCTTC
abundance: few; v_gene: TRBV9; d_gene: -; len: 15; j_gene: TRBJ1-2; CDR3aa: CASTGGGKSAYGYTF; CDR3nt: TGTGCCAGCACTGGGGGGGGGAAAAGCGCCTATGGCTACACCTTC
abundance: -; v_gene: TRBV7-2; d_gene: TRBD1; len: 15; j_gene: TRBJ2-7; CDR3aa: CASSMGQGKVYEQYF; CDR3nt: TGTGCCAGCAGCATGGGACAGGGAAAGGTCTACGAGCAGTACTTC
abundance: -; v_gene: TRBV4-2; d_gene: -; len: 14; j_gene: TRBJ1-2; CDR3aa: CASTSPGVNYGYTF; CDR3nt: TGTGCCAGCACCTCCCCTGGCGTTAACTATGGCTACACCTTC
abundance: -; v_gene: TRBV2; d_gene: -; len: 15; j_gene: TRBJ1-5; CDR3aa: CASMGAGRGNQPQHF; CDR3nt: TGTGCCAGCATGGGCGCAGGGCGTGGGAATCAGCCCCAGCATTTT